Listed below are T cell receptor beta chains from one sample, sequenced in a study of blood T cell repertoires in COVID-19. Profiled with immunoSEQ multiplex PCR; TCRdb holds only in-frame clones, not every one. The sample holds tens of thousands of clones, roughly 91% seen once. The sequenced sample was peripheral blood. These TCRs come from a man aged 60 to 75 with acute or convalescent COVID-19. The CDR3 runs from the conserved cysteine through the conserved F or W. Fields, in order: J gene, D gene, clone size, CDR3 length, V gene, CDR3 protein, CDR3 DNA. D genes are given only for firm matches. Clone size is not always given. Where it is, it says once, few, many or a class for expanded clones.

TRBJ1-2	.	.	15	TRBV6-1	CASSELGGSVYGYTF	TGTGCCAGCAGTGAACTAGGGGGATCAGTCTATGGCTACACCTTC
TRBJ1-2	TRBD1	.	17	TRBV19	CASSDRTGGSVDYGYTF	TGTGCCAGTAGTGATCGGACAGGGGGCAGCGTTGACTATGGCTACACCTTC
TRBJ2-3	.	.	18	TRBV7-8	CASSLAVGLGGAVDTQYF	TGTGCCAGCAGCTTAGCCGTCGGTCTAGGGGGGGCTGTAGATACGCAGTATTTT
TRBJ2-1	TRBD2	medium-sized	15	TRBV7-9	CASSLVEGGINEQFF	TGTGCCAGCAGCTTAGTCGAGGGAGGGATAAATGAGCAGTTCTTC
TRBJ1-6	TRBD1	.	13	TRBV2	CASKGQGDSPLHF	TGTGCCAGCAAGGGACAGGGGGATTCACCCCTCCACTTT
TRBJ2-7	.	.	15	TRBV13	CASSLPGNRAYEQYF	TGTGCCAGCAGCCTCCCCGGGAACAGGGCCTACGAGCAGTACTTC
TRBJ1-2	TRBD1	.	15	TRBV3-1/TRBV3-2	CASSQETGGRYGYTF	TGTGCCAGCAGCCAAGAGACAGGGGGGAGGTATGGCTACACCTTC
TRBJ2-7	.	.	13	TRBV7-8	CASSRTWSYEQYF	TGTGCCAGCAGCCGGACATGGTCCTACGAGCAGTACTTC
TRBJ2-7	.	.	15	TRBV11-3	CASSPNSLAIYEQYF	TGTGCCAGCAGTCCGAACAGCTTGGCAATCTACGAGCAGTACTTC
TRBJ1-1	.	.	12	TRBV2	CASDRLSSEAFF	TGTGCCAGTGACAGGCTTAGCTCTGAAGCTTTCTTT
TRBJ2-7	.	once	14	TRBV9	CASSASGVGYEQYF	TGTGCCAGCAGCGCCTCCGGGGTGGGCTACGAGCAGTACTTC
TRBJ2-7	.	.	14	TRBV4-2	CASSQTTGFYEQYF	TGTGCCAGCAGCCAAACTACAGGGTTCTACGAGCAGTACTTC
TRBJ1-5	.	.	15	TRBV5-4	CASSLESGLDQPQHF	TGTGCCAGCAGCTTGGAGTCAGGGTTGGATCAGCCCCAGCATTTT
TRBJ1-4	TRBD1	once	15	TRBV28	CASSAPGQGGEKLFF	TGTGCCAGCAGTGCACCGGGACAGGGCGGTGAAAAACTGTTTTTT
TRBJ2-1	TRBD1	.	16	TRBV6-1	CASSENRGLSYNEQFF	TGTGCCAGCAGTGAAAACAGGGGGCTTTCCTACAATGAGCAGTTCTTC
TRBJ1-5	TRBD1	.	14	TRBV3-1/TRBV3-2	CASSPDRVGQPQHF	TGTGCCAGCAGCCCCGACAGGGTGGGTCAGCCCCAGCATTTT
TRBJ2-1	.	.	15	TRBV5-1	CASSYHQGSYNEQFF	TGCGCCAGCAGCTACCATCAGGGGTCCTACAATGAGCAGTTCTTC
TRBJ2-3	.	.	15	TRBV6-4	CASSSGRGHTDTQYF	TGTGCCAGCAGTAGTGGACGGGGACACACAGATACGCAGTATTTT
TRBJ2-7	TRBD1	.	15	TRBV7-9	CASSFGTGVTYEQYF	TGTGCCAGCAGCTTTGGGACAGGGGTGACCTACGAGCAGTACTTC
TRBJ1-3	.	.	15	TRBV5-1	CASSLEAGIENTIYF	TGCGCCAGCAGCTTGGAGGCAGGGATCGAGAACACCATATATTTT
TRBJ1-2	.	.	12	TRBV5-1	CASSPLGDGYTF	TGCGCCAGCAGCCCCCTAGGAGATGGCTACACCTTC
TRBJ1-2	.	.	12	TRBV27	CASSSQGNGYTF	TGTGCCAGCAGTTCTCAGGGGAACGGCTACACCTTC
TRBJ2-7	.	.	15	TRBV3-1/TRBV3-2	CASSQGFPETYEQYF	TGTGCCAGCAGCCAAGGTTTTCCGGAGACCTACGAGCAGTACTTC
TRBJ2-1	TRBD2	.	15	TRBV5-4	CASSSGLAGVGEQFF	TGTGCCAGCAGCTCGGGACTAGCGGGGGTCGGTGAGCAGTTCTTC
TRBJ1-2	TRBD1	.	16	TRBV5-4	CASSLPLGQGNYGYTF	TGTGCCAGCAGCTTGCCCCTCGGACAGGGGAACTATGGCTACACCTTC
TRBJ1-2	TRBD1	.	14	TRBV10-3	CAISEAGGDYGYTF	TGTGCCATCAGTGAGGCAGGGGGCGACTATGGCTACACCTTC
TRBJ1-4	.	few	15	TRBV5-1	CASSPRTGGREKLFF	TGCGCCAGCAGCCCCAGAACCGGGGGAAGGGAAAAACTGTTTTTT
TRBJ1-2	.	.	14	TRBV11-2	CASSLGGTGYGYTF	TGTGCCAGCAGCTTAGGCGGCACCGGCTATGGCTACACCTTC
TRBJ1-1	.	.	13	TRBV7-9	CASSLDGGTEAFF	TGTGCCAGCAGCTTAGATGGGGGGACTGAAGCTTTCTTT
TRBJ1-5	.	.	12	TRBV30	CAWNRDGQPQHF	TGTGCCTGGAACAGGGACGGTCAGCCCCAGCATTTT
TRBJ2-1	TRBD2	.	17	TRBV7-3	CASSPGGGMGAVRGQFF	TGTGCCAGCAGCCCCGGGGGGGGTATGGGGGCCGTTCGAGGTCAGTTCTTC
TRBJ1-2	TRBD1	few	15	TRBV6-5	CASKQETGTNYGYTF	TGTGCCAGCAAACAGGAGACAGGGACTAACTATGGCTACACCTTC
TRBJ1-1	.	.	14	TRBV5-1	CASSLLDRPTEAFF	TGCGCCAGCAGCTTACTTGACAGGCCCACTGAAGCTTTCTTT
TRBJ1-6	TRBD1	.	16	TRBV19	CASSKPPGQGLSPLHF	TGTGCCAGTAGTAAACCCCCGGGACAGGGACTATCACCCCTCCACTTT
TRBJ1-1	TRBD1	.	16	TRBV9	CASSVGLRDRNTEAFF	TGTGCCAGCAGCGTGGGACTCCGGGACAGGAACACTGAAGCTTTCTTT
TRBJ1-1	.	.	12	TRBV10-3	CAISGIENRAFF	TGTGCCATCAGCGGAATCGAGAACAGGGCTTTCTTT
TRBJ2-1	.	.	15	TRBV21-1	CASGPGDCGAHEQFF	TGTGCCAGCGGCCCCGGGGACTGCGGCGCCCATGAGCAGTTCTTC
TRBJ1-5	TRBD1	once	15	TRBV2	CASSADRVGNQPQHF	TGTGCCAGCAGTGCGGACAGGGTTGGCAATCAGCCCCAGCATTTT
TRBJ1-2	.	.	14	TRBV2	CASSIEIRNYGYTF	TGTGCCAGCAGTATCGAGATTCGAAACTATGGCTACACCTTC
TRBJ1-1	.	.	13	TRBV30	CAWSYLAGTEAFF	TGTGCCTGGAGCTACCTGGCGGGGACTGAAGCTTTCTTT
TRBJ1-3	.	.	13	TRBV3-1/TRBV3-2	CASTGNSGNTIYF	TGTGCCAGCACAGGGAATTCTGGAAACACCATATATTTT
TRBJ1-2	TRBD1	.	12	TRBV29-1	CSVSGTDYGYTF	TGCAGCGTTTCTGGGACAGACTATGGCTACACCTTC
TRBJ2-3	.	.	15	TRBV11-2	CASSLVRDFTDTQYF	TGTGCCAGCAGCTTAGTTCGGGACTTCACAGATACGCAGTATTTT
TRBJ2-7	TRBD2	.	14	TRBV11-2	CASSSIRLAAEQYF	TGTGCCAGCAGCTCCATCCGACTAGCGGCCGAGCAGTACTTC
TRBJ1-1	.	.	16	TRBV5-1	CASGLSGGGMNTEAFF	TGCGCCAGCGGCCTATCAGGCGGAGGGATGAACACTGAAGCTTTCTTT
TRBJ2-2	TRBD1	.	15	TRBV5-4	CASSSPGTGAGELFF	TGTGCCAGCAGCTCCCCCGGGACAGGGGCAGGGGAGCTGTTTTTT
TRBJ1-1	TRBD1	.	13	TRBV7-9	CASSLTGDTEAFF	TGTGCCAGCAGCTTGACAGGGGACACTGAAGCTTTCTTT
TRBJ2-3	.	.	15	TRBV27	CASSLRGQGTDTQYF	TGTGCCAGCAGTTTAAGGGGACAAGGCACAGATACGCAGTATTTT
TRBJ2-7	TRBD1	.	14	TRBV19	CASSIYDRGYEQYF	TGTGCCAGTAGTATATATGACAGGGGCTACGAGCAGTACTTC